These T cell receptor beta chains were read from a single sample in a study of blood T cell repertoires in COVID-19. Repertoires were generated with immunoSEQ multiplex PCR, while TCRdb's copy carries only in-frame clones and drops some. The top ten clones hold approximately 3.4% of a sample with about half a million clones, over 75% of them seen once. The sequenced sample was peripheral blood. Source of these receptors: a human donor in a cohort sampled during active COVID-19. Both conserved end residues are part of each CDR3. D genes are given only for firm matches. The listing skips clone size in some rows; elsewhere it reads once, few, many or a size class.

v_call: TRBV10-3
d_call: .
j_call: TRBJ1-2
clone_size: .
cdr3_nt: TGTGCCATCAACTGGGGGGGACCAATAGCTAACTATGGCTACACCTTC
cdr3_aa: CAINWGGPIANYGYTF

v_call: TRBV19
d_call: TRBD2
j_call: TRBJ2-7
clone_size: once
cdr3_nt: TGTGCCAGTAGCCGGACTAGCGGGAAACCCTACGAGCAGTACTTC
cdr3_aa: CASSRTSGKPYEQYF

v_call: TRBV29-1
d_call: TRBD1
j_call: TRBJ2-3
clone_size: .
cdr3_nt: TGCAGCGTGGACCGACAGGGGCTGACCACAGATACGCAGTATTTT
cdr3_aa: CSVDRQGLTTDTQYF

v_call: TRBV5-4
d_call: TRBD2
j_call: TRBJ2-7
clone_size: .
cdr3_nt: TGTGCCAGCAGCCCCTCGGGAGGGCCCACCTACGAGCAGTACTTC
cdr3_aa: CASSPSGGPTYEQYF

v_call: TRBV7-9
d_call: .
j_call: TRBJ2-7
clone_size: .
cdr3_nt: TGTGCCAGCAGCTTAAAAGAGAGCTCCTACGAGCAGTACTTC
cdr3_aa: CASSLKESSYEQYF

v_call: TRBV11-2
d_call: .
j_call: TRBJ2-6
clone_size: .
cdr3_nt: TGTGCCAGCAGCCCTACCCTCTCTGGGGCCAACGTCCTGACTTTC
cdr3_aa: CASSPTLSGANVLTF

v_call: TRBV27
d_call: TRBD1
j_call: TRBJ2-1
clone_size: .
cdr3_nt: TGTGCCAGCAGCCGACGTCCGGGACAGTTCCTCCTTGAGCAGTTCTTC
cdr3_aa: CASSRRPGQFLLEQFF

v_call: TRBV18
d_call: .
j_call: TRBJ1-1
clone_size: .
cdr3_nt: TGTGCCAGCTCACCACGGGGGCAGGAGAAGAACACTGAAGCTTTCTTT
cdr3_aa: CASSPRGQEKNTEAFF

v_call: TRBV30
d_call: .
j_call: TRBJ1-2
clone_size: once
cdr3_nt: TGTGCCTGGAGTGACGAGAGAGGCTACACCTTC
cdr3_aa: CAWSDERGYTF

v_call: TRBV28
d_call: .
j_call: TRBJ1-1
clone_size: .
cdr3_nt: TGTGCCAGCAGTCCGCATCAGGGTCGTGGGAACACTGAAGCTTTCTTT
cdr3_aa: CASSPHQGRGNTEAFF

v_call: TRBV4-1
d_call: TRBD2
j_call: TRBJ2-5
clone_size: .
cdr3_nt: TGCGCCAGCAGCCAAGGGCTAGCGGGAGAAGAGACCCAGTACTTC
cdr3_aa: CASSQGLAGEETQYF

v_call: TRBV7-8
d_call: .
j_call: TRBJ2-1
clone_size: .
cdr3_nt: TGTGCCAGCAGCGCGGGACTCGCTGTGGGTGAGCAGTTCTTC
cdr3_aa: CASSAGLAVGEQFF

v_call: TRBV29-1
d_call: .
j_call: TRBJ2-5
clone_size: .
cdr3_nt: TGCAGCAATGGGGGCGTGGGGGAGACCCAGTACTTC
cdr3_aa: CSNGGVGETQYF

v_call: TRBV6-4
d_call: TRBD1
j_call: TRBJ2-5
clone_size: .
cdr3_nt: TGTGCCAGCAGTGAAGTCAGGGGGGAGACCCAGTACTTC
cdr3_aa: CASSEVRGETQYF

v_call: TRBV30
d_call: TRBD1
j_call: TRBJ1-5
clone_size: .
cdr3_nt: TGTGCCTGTGGACTTCAGGGGGTCAGTCAGCCCCAGCATTTT
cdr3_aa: CACGLQGVSQPQHF

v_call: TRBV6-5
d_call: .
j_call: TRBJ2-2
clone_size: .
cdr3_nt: TGTGCCAGTCGGGAGTATGGCGGGGAGCTGTTTTTT
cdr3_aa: CASREYGGELFF

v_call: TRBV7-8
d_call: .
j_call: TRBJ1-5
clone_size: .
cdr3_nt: TGTGCCAGCAGCTTAGGGTCAGGGGCAAATCAGCCCCAGCATTTT
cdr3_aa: CASSLGSGANQPQHF

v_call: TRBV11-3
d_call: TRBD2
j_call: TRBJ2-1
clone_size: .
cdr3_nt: TGTGCCAGCAGCCTCGGAGCGGGAGGATTCAATGAGCAGTTCTTC
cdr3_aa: CASSLGAGGFNEQFF

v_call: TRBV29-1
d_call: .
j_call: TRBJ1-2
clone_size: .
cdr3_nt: TGCAGCGCCTACCCGACGGCCGAGGGTGGCTACACCTTC
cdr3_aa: CSAYPTAEGGYTF

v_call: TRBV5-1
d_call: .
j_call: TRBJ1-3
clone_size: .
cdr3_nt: TGCGCCAGCAGTTCAACGATTAGCTCTGGAAACACCATATATTTT
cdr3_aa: CASSSTISSGNTIYF

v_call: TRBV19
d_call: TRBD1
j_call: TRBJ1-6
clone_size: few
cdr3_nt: TGTGCCAGTAGTACTCCGACAGGGTATGGTTCACCCCTCCACTTT
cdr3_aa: CASSTPTGYGSPLHF

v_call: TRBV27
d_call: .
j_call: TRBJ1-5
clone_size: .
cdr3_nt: TGTGCCAGCAGTTCGGCCAGAGGCCTCATAAGCAATCAGCCCCAGCATTTT
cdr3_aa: CASSSARGLISNQPQHF

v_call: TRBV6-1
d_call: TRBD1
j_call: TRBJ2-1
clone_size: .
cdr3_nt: TGTGCCAGCAGTGACAGGGGGCGATCGAATGAGCAGTTCTTC
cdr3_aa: CASSDRGRSNEQFF

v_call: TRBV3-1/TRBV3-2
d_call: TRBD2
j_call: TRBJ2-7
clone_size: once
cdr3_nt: TGTGCCAGCAGCCTCGCGGGACTAGCCTCCGAGCAGTACTTC
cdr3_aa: CASSLAGLASEQYF

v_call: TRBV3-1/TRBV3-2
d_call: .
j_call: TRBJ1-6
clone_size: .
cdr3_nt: TGTGCCAGCAGCTATAATCGTGAGTCACCCCTCCACTTT
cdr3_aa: CASSYNRESPLHF

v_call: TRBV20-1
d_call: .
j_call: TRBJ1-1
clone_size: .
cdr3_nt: TGCAGTGCTACAGGGCTAGAGACGGCTTTCTTT
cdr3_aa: CSATGLETAFF